The source of this TCR beta chain is a study of regulatory T cells in long-lasting Graves disease. Noted time point: persistent/refractory GD, antithyroid drugs over 5 years with positive TRAb. The TCR library was made from RNA extracted from PBMCs. Library construction for TCR beta used iRepertoire HTBI primers and Arm-PCR of CDR3 regions. TCRdb ran MiXCR on the multiplex PCR reads and lists one entry per CDR3 protein. The sample consists of 250,000 to 300,000 distinct CDR3 sequences, approximately 20% of them appearing once. The clonotype comes from a female donor with Graves disease. This specimen was peripheral blood mononuclear cells (PBMCs), taken when the disease was refractory, from a patient treated with antithyroid drugs.

The CDR3 sequence is CASSRQVLSGNTIYF. DNA for the CDR3: TGTGCCAGCAGCCGACAGGTGCTCTCTGGAAACACCATATATTTT. The rearrangement joins TRBV7-8 to TRBJ1-3, with D perhaps TRBD1 (6 bases). The CDR3 is 15 amino acids. V lost 5 bases to trimming and J lost 0 bases, with 11 bases between them. The germline V gene encodes CDR1 SGHVS and CDR2 FQNEAQ.